These T cell receptor beta chains were read from a single sample in a study of blood T cell repertoires in COVID-19. Data came from immunoSEQ multiplex PCR; TCRdb stores just in-frame clones and leaves some out. This table has 150,000 to 200,000 clones, over 75% appearing once. Sequences were obtained from PBMCs or T cells enriched from blood (not recorded which). Source of these receptors: a man aged 40-55 years who had recovered from COVID-19. Each CDR3 is given with its conserved first and last residue. The order of the fields is CDR3 length, D gene, clone size, V gene, J gene, CDR3 DNA, CDR3 protein. D genes are given only for firm matches. A row's size may be missing; if present it is once, few, many or a size class.

17	.	.	TRBV7-9	TRBJ2-3	TGTGCCAGCATCCCAAGGGCCGACAGAGTGAGCACAGATACGCAGTATTTT	CASIPRADRVSTDTQYF
18	TRBD1	.	TRBV9	TRBJ1-1	TGTGCCAGCAGCCCAACCTGGGACAGCGGGCCTTCGCCCACTGAAGCTTTCTTT	CASSPTWDSGPSPTEAFF
14	TRBD2	.	TRBV28	TRBJ2-2	TGTGCCAGCAGTTTACCGGGAGGGGCCGGGGAGCTGTTTTTT	CASSLPGGAGELFF
17	.	.	TRBV7-2	TRBJ2-3	TGTGCCAGCAGCCTCCGAATCGCAGGGTCTAGCACAGATACGCAGTATTTT	CASSLRIAGSSTDTQYF
13	.	once	TRBV5-6	TRBJ1-2	TGTGCCAGCAGCTTGGTTTCCGCGGGGGGCTACACCTTC	CASSLVSAGGYTF
14	.	.	TRBV6-5	TRBJ2-1	TGTGCCAGCAGTCGCTTCGTCGGGCGGGGTGAGCAGTTCTTC	CASSRFVGRGEQFF
13	.	.	TRBV10-1	TRBJ2-5	TGCGCCAGCAGTCCCGGACAGCAAGAGACCCAGTACTTC	CASSPGQQETQYF
16	TRBD2	.	TRBV10-3	TRBJ2-4	TGTGCCATCAGTGGTAGTAAAAGCGGGGATCAAAACATTCAGTACTTC	CAISGSKSGDQNIQYF
15	TRBD1	.	TRBV24-1	TRBJ2-5	TGTGCCACCAGTGACTACAGGGGCAGTCAAGAGACCCAGTACTTC	CATSDYRGSQETQYF
15	TRBD2	.	TRBV19	TRBJ2-1	TGTGCCAGTAGTTTGGCGGGGGGCTTAAACAATGAGCAGTTCTTC	CASSLAGGLNNEQFF
14	.	.	TRBV21-1	TRBJ1-2	TGTGCCAGCAGCAAATTCGGGACAGGGCATGGCTACACCTTC	CASSKFGTGHGYTF
15	TRBD1	once	TRBV3-1/TRBV3-2	TRBJ1-5	TGTGCCAGCACCCAATCGACAGGGAGCAATCAGCCCCAGCATTTT	CASTQSTGSNQPQHF
13	TRBD2	.	TRBV5-1	TRBJ2-1	TGCGCCAGCAGGCTAGCGGAGTACAATGAGCAGTTCTTC	CASRLAEYNEQFF
17	.	once	TRBV21-1	TRBJ2-5	TGTGCCAGCAGCAAAGAGACTAGCGGGGGGGCTGAGGAGACCCAGTACTTC	CASSKETSGGAEETQYF
16	TRBD2	.	TRBV4-1	TRBJ2-2	TGCGCCAGCAGCCAAGCTCATGCGGGGGGCACCGGGGAGCTGTTTTTT	CASSQAHAGGTGELFF
18	TRBD1	.	TRBV4-1	TRBJ2-5	TGCGCCAGCAGCCAAGGCGGACAGGGGGCTCTCTCCAGGGAGACCCAGTACTTC	CASSQGGQGALSRETQYF
15	TRBD1	.	TRBV7-9	TRBJ2-3	TGTGCCAGCAGCTTACAACAGGGGGTGAGGGATACGCAGTATTTT	CASSLQQGVRDTQYF
17	TRBD2	.	TRBV7-3	TRBJ2-2	TGTGCCAGCAGCTTAACTCGGGCTAGCGGCTACACCGGGGAGCTGTTTTTT	CASSLTRASGYTGELFF
15	TRBD2	.	TRBV3-1/TRBV3-2	TRBJ2-7	TGTGCCAGCAGCCTAGGACTAGCGGGGAGTTACGAGCAGTACTTC	CASSLGLAGSYEQYF
11	.	.	TRBV11-2	TRBJ1-1	TGTGCCAGCAGCTTAGGTCAGACTCCTTTCTTT	CASSLGQTPFF
17	TRBD2	.	TRBV11-2	TRBJ2-2	TGTGCCAGCAGCGGGGGACTAGCCCTCGCGAACACCGGGGAGCTGTTTTTT	CASSGGLALANTGELFF
15	.	.	TRBV6-5	TRBJ1-5	TGTGCCAGCAGTTCTCGACATGATAGCAATCAGCCCCAGCATTTT	CASSSRHDSNQPQHF
12	.	.	TRBV19	TRBJ1-6	TGTGCCAGTAGTATAGGGCAATCACCCCTCCACTTT	CASSIGQSPLHF
14	TRBD1	.	TRBV5-1	TRBJ1-6	TGCGCCAGCAGCTTAACAGGGGGCGATCCCCTCCTCCACTTT	CASSLTGGDPLLHF
19	TRBD2	.	TRBV4-1	TRBJ2-1	TGCGCCAGCAGCCAAGAGGGACTAGCGGGGGGGCTAACCTACAATGAGCAGTTCTTC	CASSQEGLAGGLTYNEQFF